Following are 9 T cell receptor beta chains from one sample sequenced in a study of blood T cell repertoires in COVID-19. Some clones are missing from TCRdb's copy, which holds only in-frame ones; the method was immunoSEQ multiplex PCR. Of a few hundred thousand clones listed, 80% to 90% are singletons. Sequencing was carried out using PBMCs or T cells enriched from blood (not recorded which). The receptor set was obtained from a woman between 45 and 65 years old who had recovered from COVID-19.

In this sample, this clone turned up once. This sequence joins TRBV19 and TRBJ1-1, with D possibly TRBD1 on 5 matching bases. CDR1 and CDR2 (germline): LNHDA, SQIVND (reference sequence). The CDR3 length is 14 residues. The V gene lost 3 bases and the J gene lost 1 base, with 9 bases spanning the gap. The CDR3 sequence is CASSMGQQNTEAFF. CDR3 bases: TGTGCCAGTAGTATGGGGCAGCAGAACACTGAAGCTTTCTTT.

The rearrangement uses TRBV29-1 and TRBJ1-5, with 8 bases matching TRBD1. This CDR3 is built from 13 residues. Unmatched junction bases numbered 7, after V lost 6 bases and J lost 6 bases. Per the germline V gene, CDR1 is SQVTM and CDR2 is ANQGSEA. CDR3 region: CSVGRGRGQPQHF. DNA of the CDR3: TGCAGCGTGGGCAGGGGGCGAGGTCAGCCCCAGCATTTT.

This clone was observed once. The chain employs TRBV28 and TRBJ2-7; TRBD1 is a possible D gene (5 bases). Trimming removed 6 bases from V and 4 bases from J, with 10 bases in between. Germline V CDR1 and CDR2: MDHEN, SYDVKM. This CDR3 comprises 12 residues. In nucleotides, the CDR3 is TGTGCCAGCAGCTTGACAGTTTACGAGCAGTACTTC. Protein: CASSLTVYEQYF.

There are a few counts of this clone. The chain joins TRBV6-6 to TRBJ1-3; possible D gene TRBD1, 5 bases. This CDR3 is 17 amino acids long. V lost 6 bases and J 0 bases, leaving 18 bases between the germline ends. Germline V gene sequence: CDR1 MNHNY, CDR2 SVGAGI (reference sequence). The CDR3 loop reads CASSRLGGSSSGNTIYF. The DNA for the CDR3 is TGTGCCAGCAGCCGACTCGGGGGGTCTTCCTCTGGAAACACCATATATTTT.

The chain employs TRBV19 and TRBJ1-2; weak D call: TRBD1 (5 bases). Germline V gene data show CDR1 as LNHDA and CDR2 as SQIVND (reference sequence). The CDR3 is 16 amino acids. V was cut by 4 bases and J by 0 bases, with 15 bases left in between. CDR3 nucleotide sequence: TGTGCCAGTAGTACCCCCGTGGACATAGCTAACTATGGCTACACCTTC. Translating it yields CASSTPVDIANYGYTF. Complete variable domain (other parts from reference TRBV19 and TRBJ1-2): DGGITQSPKYLFRKEGQNVTLSCEQNLNHDAMYWYRQDPGQGLRLIYYSQIVNDFQKGDIAEGYSVSREKKESFPLTVTSAQKNPTAFYLCASSTPVDIANYGYTFGSGTRLTVV.

The J gene is TRBJ2-1, the V gene TRBV7-9; TRBD2 matches at 10 bases. The V and J ends lost 0 bases and 9 bases, in that order; junction bases with no gene match: 11. The CDR3 is made up of 17 amino acids. CDR1 is SEHNR and CDR2 is FQNEAQ in the germline V gene (reference sequence). The CDR3 coding sequence is TGTGCCAGCAGCTTAGCGCGCCTAGCGGGAGTCGACGGTGAGCAGTTCTTC. Protein sequence: CASSLARLAGVDGEQFF. The complete variable domain, with remaining parts taken from reference TRBV7-9 and TRBJ2-1, reads DTGVSQNPRHKITKRGQNVTFRCDPISEHNRLYWYRQTLGQGPEFLTYFQNEAQLEKSRLLSDRFSAERPKGSFSTLEIQRTEQGDSAMYLCASSLARLAGVDGEQFFGPGTRLTVL.

The chain joins TRBV28 to TRBJ1-5; the D gene is possibly TRBD1 (5 bases). The CDR3 sequence is 15 residues long. The germline V and J ends were trimmed by 5 bases and 6 bases, with 17 bases remaining between them. CDR1 and CDR2 (germline): MDHEN, SYDVKM. The CDR3: CASSPLRGVGQPQHF. The CDR3 DNA reads as TGTGCCAGCAGTCCCCTAAGGGGTGTGGGTCAGCCCCAGCATTTT. The full variable domain, its missing parts supplied by reference TRBV28 and TRBJ1-5, is DVKVTQSSRYLVKRTGEKVFLECVQDMDHENMFWYRQDPGLGLRLIYFSYDVKMKEKGDIPEGYSVSREKKERFSLILESASTNQTSMYLCASSPLRGVGQPQHFGDGTRLSIL.

The rearrangement uses TRBV19 and TRBJ1-1, with D uncertain. This CDR3 spans 15 amino acids. V was shortened by 4 bases and J by 5 bases, with 17 bases between the two germline ends. Germline V CDR1 and CDR2: LNHDA, SQIVND (reference sequence). CDR3 DNA: TGTGCCAGTAGTAGAGGGCTGAATCTGGATACTGAAGCTTTCTTT. This translates into CASSRGLNLDTEAFF.

The rearrangement uses TRBV5-8 and TRBJ2-1, with D perhaps matching TRBD2 (5 bases). Germline CDR1 reads SGHTS; CDR2 reads YDEGEE. There are 12 residues in the CDR3. The V end was cut by 3 bases, the J end by 7 bases, with 8 bases between. The CDR3 DNA follows: TGTGCCAGCAGCTCCTGGACTAATGAGCAGTTCTTC. It codes for CASSSWTNEQFF.